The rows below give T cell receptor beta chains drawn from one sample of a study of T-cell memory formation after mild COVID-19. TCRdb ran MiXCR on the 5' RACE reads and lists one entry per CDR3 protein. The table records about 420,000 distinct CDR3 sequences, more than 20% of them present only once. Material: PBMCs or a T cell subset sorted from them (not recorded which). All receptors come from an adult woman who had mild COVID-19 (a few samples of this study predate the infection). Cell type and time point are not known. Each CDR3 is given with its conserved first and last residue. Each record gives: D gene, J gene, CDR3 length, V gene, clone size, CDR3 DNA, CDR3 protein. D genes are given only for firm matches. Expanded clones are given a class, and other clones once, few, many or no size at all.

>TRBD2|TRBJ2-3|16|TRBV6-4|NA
TGTGCCAGCACCAACCCGATAGCGGGGGGTAGAAATACGCAGTATTTT
CASTNPIAGGRNTQYF
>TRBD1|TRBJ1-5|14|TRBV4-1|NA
TGCGCCAGCAGCCAAGATACAGGGGTGCAGCCCCAGCATTTT
CASSQDTGVQPQHF
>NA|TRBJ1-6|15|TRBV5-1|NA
TGCGCCAGCAGTCCTAGGGGGGGGCGGAATTCACCCCTCCACTTT
CASSPRGGRNSPLHF
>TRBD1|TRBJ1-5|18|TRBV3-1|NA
TGTGCCAGCAGCCGATCCCGGACAGGTTCCTATAGCAATCAGCCCCAGCATTTT
CASSRSRTGSYSNQPQHF
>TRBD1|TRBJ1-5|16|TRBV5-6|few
TGTGCCAGCAGCTTGCGGGGGACAGGCCTCAATCAGCCCCAGCATTTT
CASSLRGTGLNQPQHF
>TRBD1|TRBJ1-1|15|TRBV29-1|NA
TGCAGCGTTGACACCGGGACAGGATTGAACACTGAAGCTTTCTTT
CSVDTGTGLNTEAFF
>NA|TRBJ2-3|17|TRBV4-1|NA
TGCGCCAGCAGCCCCTATGCACTAGCGAGGGGGACAGATACGCAGTATTTT
CASSPYALARGTDTQYF
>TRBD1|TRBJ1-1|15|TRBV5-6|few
TGTGCCAGCAGCTCAGGGGGCTTGGGGAACACTGAAGCTTTCTTT
CASSSGGLGNTEAFF
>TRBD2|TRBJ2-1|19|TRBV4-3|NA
TGCGCCAGCAGCCAAGAACCTCCGGGACTAGCGAGCTGGGGGGGTGAGCAGTTCTTC
CASSQEPPGLASWGGEQFF
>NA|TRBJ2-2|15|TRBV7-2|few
TGTGCCAGCAGCTTATTGTCGTGGGCCACCGGGGAGCTGTTTTTT
CASSLLSWATGELFF
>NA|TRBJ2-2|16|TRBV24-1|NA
TGTGCCACCAGTGATTTGCCGCGGGAAGGTGCCGGGGAGCTGTTTTTT
CATSDLPREGAGELFF
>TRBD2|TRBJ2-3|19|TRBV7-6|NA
TGTGCCAGCAGCTTCCCCCTATGGACTAGCGGACATAGCACAGATACGCAGTATTTT
CASSFPLWTSGHSTDTQYF
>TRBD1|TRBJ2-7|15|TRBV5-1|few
TGCGCCAGCAGCGATACAGGGGTGCAGTCCTACGAGCAGTACTTC
CASSDTGVQSYEQYF
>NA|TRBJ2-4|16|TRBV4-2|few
TGTGCCAGCAGCCAAGATCACCTAGGGACCAAAAACATTCAGTACTTC
CASSQDHLGTKNIQYF
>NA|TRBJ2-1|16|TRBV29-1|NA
TGCAGCGTTGGGGGGACCGGGACCATCTCCTACAATGAGCAGTTCTTC
CSVGGTGTISYNEQFF
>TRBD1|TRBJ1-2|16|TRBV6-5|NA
TGTGCCAGCAGTTACTCCGGGACAGGGGGGGACTATGGCTACACCTTC
CASSYSGTGGDYGYTF
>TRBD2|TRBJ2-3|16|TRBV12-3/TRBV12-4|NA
TGTGCCAGCAGTTTCCTATCTAGCGGGGGCACAGATACGCAGTATTTT
CASSFLSSGGTDTQYF